Below, 6 T cell receptor beta chains from the same sample are listed, as sequenced in a study of T cells in Graves' hyperthyroidism and ophthalmopathy. Amplification yielded TCR beta CDR3 regions, with RNA transcripts as the source. The TCR CDR3 was amplified in a first-round RT-PCR using the HTBI primer set. Each CDR3 protein gets one entry after TCRdb re-called the multiplex PCR reads with MiXCR. In the table there are hundreds of thousands of distinct CDR3 sequences, approximately 14% of which are singletons. Specimen: blood. These receptors were obtained from a woman under 30 with Graves' hyperthyroidism.

This clonotype was observed at least ten times. This chain joins TRBV12-3 or TRBV12-4 and TRBJ2-1; the D gene is possibly TRBD2 (5 bases). Trimming cost V 6 bases and J 7 bases, with 19 bases left between them. CDR3 length equals 15 residues. DNA for the CDR3: TGTGCCAGCAGCCCGCCAAGGGCTAGCAGGAATGAGCAGTTCTTC. It codes for CASSPPRASRNEQFF.

As for this clonotype: Compared with germline, one end of the junction differs, possibly owing to a read error. V is TRBV10-3 and J is TRBJ2-7, with 8 nucleotides matching TRBD1. The CDR3 consists of 12 residues. Germline-derived CDR1 and CDR2 are ENHRY and SYGVKD. The DNA for the CDR3 is TGTGCCCACGGACAGGGTTCCTCCGAGCAGTACTTC. Translating gives CAHGQGSSEQYF.

The gene calls are TRBV12-3 or TRBV12-4 and TRBJ2-7, with D possibly being TRBD2 (6 bases). V lost 3 bases, J lost 0 bases, and 12 bases lay in between. The CDR3 extends over 15 amino acids. CDR3 bases: TGTGCCAGCAGTTTTTTCGCGGAGGGCTCCTACGAGCAGTACTTC. This translates into CASSFFAEGSYEQYF.

This clonotype was recorded a few times. The chain joins TRBV6-1 to TRBJ1-1; no reliable D call. V lost 2 bases and J lost 13, with 14 bases in between. The CDR3 runs 12 residues. Germline CDR1 and CDR2: MNHNS and SASEGT. For the CDR3, the DNA is TGTGCCAGCAGTGAAACCGGGCGACGAATTTTCTTT. As protein: CASSETGRRIFF.

This clonotype was counted many times. The chain couples TRBV27 to TRBJ2-3; D uncertain. This CDR3 comprises 14 residues. Germline lookup yields CDR1 MNHEY and CDR2 SMNVEV (reference sequence). V was shortened by 0 bases and J by 2 bases, with 6 bases between the two germline ends. In DNA, the CDR3 is TGTGCCAGCAGTTTATCCAGACTCACAGATACGCAGTATTTT. This codes for CASSLSRLTDTQYF.

This clonotype appeared many times. The chain couples TRBV20-1 to TRBJ2-1; TRBD2 matches 12 bases. Trimming removed 5 bases from V and 7 bases from J; junction bases left unmatched: 12. This CDR3 has 16 residues. CDR1 is DFQATT, CDR2 SNEGSKA, per germline (reference sequence). The CDR3 sequence is CSALSATSGSYNEQFF. The CDR3 region has the DNA TGCAGTGCTCTTTCCGCGACTAGCGGGAGTTATAATGAGCAGTTCTTC.